A selection of T cell receptor beta chains follows, all from one sample in a study of beta chain features in type 1 diabetes. Sequencing was performed with immunoSEQ multiplex PCR; in TCRdb, only in-frame clones are kept and a portion is missing. The sample records approximately 160,000 clones, approximately 8.4% being singletons. The sequencing sample was made of central memory CD4+ T cells from blood. These receptors originate from a woman aged 18-35 years in good health. Both conserved end residues are part of each CDR3. The order of the fields is D gene, clone size, V gene, J gene, CDR3 DNA, CDR3 protein. A D gene is named only where the DNA matches it firmly. Clone size, where shown, is once, few, many, or a class for clones that have expanded.

D gene: .; clone size: .; V gene: TRBV6-6; J gene: TRBJ2-1; CDR3 DNA: TGTGCCAGCAGGAGGACTACTTCCTTCAATGAGCAGTTCTTC; CDR3 protein: CASRRTTSFNEQFF
D gene: TRBD1; clone size: few; V gene: TRBV6-5; J gene: TRBJ1-6; CDR3 DNA: TGTGCCAGCAGGCGGGGACAGGGCACCTCACCCCTCCACTTT; CDR3 protein: CASRRGQGTSPLHF
D gene: TRBD2; clone size: few; V gene: TRBV20-1; J gene: TRBJ2-3; CDR3 DNA: TGCAGTGCCGAGGCTAGCGGGACGCATTATTTT; CDR3 protein: CSAEASGTHYF
D gene: .; clone size: .; V gene: TRBV7-2; J gene: TRBJ1-4; CDR3 DNA: TGTGCCAGCACCCCGGAGGGCAGCACTAATGAAAAACTGTTTTTT; CDR3 protein: CASTPEGSTNEKLFF
D gene: .; clone size: few; V gene: TRBV7-8; J gene: TRBJ1-6; CDR3 DNA: TGTGCCAGCAGCTCTCAGGGTACGGTGAATTCACCCCTCCACTTT; CDR3 protein: CASSSQGTVNSPLHF
D gene: .; clone size: few; V gene: TRBV6-5; J gene: TRBJ2-5; CDR3 DNA: TGTGCCAGCAGTTACTCTGGTGTCTCTCGAGGAGAGACCCAGTACTTC; CDR3 protein: CASSYSGVSRGETQYF
D gene: TRBD2; clone size: many; V gene: TRBV5-1; J gene: TRBJ2-7; CDR3 DNA: TGCGCCAGCAGCTCGATAGCGGGAGGGTCCTACGAGCAGTACTTC; CDR3 protein: CASSSIAGGSYEQYF
D gene: TRBD1; clone size: few; V gene: TRBV23-1; J gene: TRBJ1-1; CDR3 DNA: TGCGCCAGCAGTCATCATGTATCTTGGGGACAGGGGGCTCTCATGAACACTGAAGCTTTCTTT; CDR3 protein: CASSHHVSWGQGALMNTEAFF
D gene: .; clone size: many; V gene: TRBV4-3; J gene: TRBJ2-7; CDR3 DNA: TGCGCCAGCAGCCCTCCCAAGTCGAGCTCCTACGAGCAGTACTTC; CDR3 protein: CASSPPKSSSYEQYF
D gene: .; clone size: .; V gene: TRBV6-4; J gene: TRBJ2-1; CDR3 DNA: TGTGCCAGCAGTGTGCTTCCGACAGGAAATGAGCAGTTCTTC; CDR3 protein: CASSVLPTGNEQFF
D gene: .; clone size: .; V gene: TRBV18; J gene: TRBJ2-6; CDR3 DNA: TGTGCCAGCTCACCGGGCAGGGGCCTAGCTGGGGCCAACGTCCTGACTTTC; CDR3 protein: CASSPGRGLAGANVLTF
D gene: TRBD1; clone size: .; V gene: TRBV6-5; J gene: TRBJ2-4; CDR3 DNA: TGTGCCAGCAGTATGGGACAGGGGAGAAACATTCAGTACTTC; CDR3 protein: CASSMGQGRNIQYF
D gene: .; clone size: few; V gene: TRBV5-1; J gene: TRBJ2-5; CDR3 DNA: TGCGCCAGCAGCTTGGTCAGGGATGAGACCCAGTACTTC; CDR3 protein: CASSLVRDETQYF
D gene: .; clone size: few; V gene: TRBV7-9; J gene: TRBJ2-1; CDR3 DNA: TGTGCCAGCAGCTCTACCGGGACAAGCTACAATGAGCAGTTCTTC; CDR3 protein: CASSSTGTSYNEQFF
D gene: TRBD2; clone size: few; V gene: TRBV5-1; J gene: TRBJ2-3; CDR3 DNA: TGCGCCAGCAGCGATTTAACTAGCGGGGGCACAGATACGCAGTATTTT; CDR3 protein: CASSDLTSGGTDTQYF
D gene: .; clone size: few; V gene: TRBV5-6; J gene: TRBJ2-3; CDR3 DNA: TGTGCCAGCAGCCATAGGGGGGGGGATACGCAGTATTTT; CDR3 protein: CASSHRGGDTQYF
D gene: TRBD2; clone size: few; V gene: TRBV7-2; J gene: TRBJ2-1; CDR3 DNA: TGTGCCAGCAGCTTATTAGCGGGAATCAATGAGCAGTTCTTC; CDR3 protein: CASSLLAGINEQFF
D gene: .; clone size: few; V gene: TRBV9; J gene: TRBJ2-2; CDR3 DNA: TGTGCCAGCAGCCCACGGGGAGGAAACACCGGGGAGCTGTTTTTT; CDR3 protein: CASSPRGGNTGELFF
D gene: .; clone size: .; V gene: TRBV7-9; J gene: TRBJ2-5; CDR3 DNA: TGTGCCAGCAGCTCGGACAGACAAGAGACCCAGTACTTC; CDR3 protein: CASSSDRQETQYF
D gene: TRBD1; clone size: few; V gene: TRBV11-2; J gene: TRBJ2-1; CDR3 DNA: TGTGCCAGCAGCTTACGGGACAGGAACAATGAGCAGTTCTTC; CDR3 protein: CASSLRDRNNEQFF
D gene: .; clone size: .; V gene: TRBV7-9; J gene: TRBJ1-2; CDR3 DNA: TGTGCCAGCAGCAGGGGAACTACGCCTCTATGGGGCTACACCTTC; CDR3 protein: CASSRGTTPLWGYTF
D gene: .; clone size: .; V gene: TRBV4-1; J gene: TRBJ2-7; CDR3 DNA: TGCGCCAGCAGCCTCGCTCAGGGCCACGAGCAGTACTTC; CDR3 protein: CASSLAQGHEQYF
D gene: TRBD2; clone size: few; V gene: TRBV11-2; J gene: TRBJ2-7; CDR3 DNA: TGTGCCAGCAGCTCCAAGCGGGAGGGCATGGAGTACTTC; CDR3 protein: CASSSKREGMEYF
D gene: TRBD1; clone size: .; V gene: TRBV7-2; J gene: TRBJ2-7; CDR3 DNA: TGTGCCAGCAGCTTATACGGGACAGGGACCTACGAGCAGTACTTC; CDR3 protein: CASSLYGTGTYEQYF
D gene: TRBD2; clone size: .; V gene: TRBV25-1; J gene: TRBJ2-3; CDR3 DNA: TGTGCCAGCAGTGATCGGAGGGAGGGAGCAGATACGCAGTATTTT; CDR3 protein: CASSDRREGADTQYF
D gene: .; clone size: .; V gene: TRBV9; J gene: TRBJ1-1; CDR3 DNA: TGTGCCAGCAGCCCCGGGGGACGGAAGAACACTGAAGCTTTCTTT; CDR3 protein: CASSPGGRKNTEAFF
D gene: TRBD2; clone size: .; V gene: TRBV7-9; J gene: TRBJ2-5; CDR3 DNA: TGTGCCAGCAGCCGAGGGGAGGGGATGGGTCCCCAAGAGACCCAGTACTTC; CDR3 protein: CASSRGEGMGPQETQYF
D gene: .; clone size: few; V gene: TRBV5-4; J gene: TRBJ2-7; CDR3 DNA: TGTGCCAGCAGCGACCCGACTAGTAATCCCTACGAGCAGTACTTC; CDR3 protein: CASSDPTSNPYEQYF
D gene: .; clone size: .; V gene: TRBV11-2; J gene: TRBJ2-3; CDR3 DNA: TGTGCCAGCACTAGGGAGGCCCTAACAGATACGCAGTATTTT; CDR3 protein: CASTREALTDTQYF
D gene: .; clone size: .; V gene: TRBV4-3; J gene: TRBJ1-4; CDR3 DNA: TGCGCCAGCAGCCAAGTACAAGGCCTTGCGGGGGAAAAACTGTTTTTT; CDR3 protein: CASSQVQGLAGEKLFF
D gene: .; clone size: few; V gene: TRBV7-6; J gene: TRBJ2-1; CDR3 DNA: TGTGCCAGCAGCTTGGCCGAGGGCGATGAGCAGTTCTTC; CDR3 protein: CASSLAEGDEQFF
D gene: .; clone size: .; V gene: TRBV11-2; J gene: TRBJ1-5; CDR3 DNA: TGTGCCAGCAGCGGAGGGGATTATAGCAATCAGCCCCAGCATTTT; CDR3 protein: CASSGGDYSNQPQHF
D gene: .; clone size: .; V gene: TRBV5-4; J gene: TRBJ1-2; CDR3 DNA: TGTGCCAGCAGCCCCGAGCGGGGGGCGATTAACTATGGCTACACCTTC; CDR3 protein: CASSPERGAINYGYTF
D gene: TRBD2; clone size: few; V gene: TRBV29-1; J gene: TRBJ2-5; CDR3 DNA: TGCAGCGTTGAAGATAGCGGGAGGGGAGAGACCCAGTACTTC; CDR3 protein: CSVEDSGRGETQYF
D gene: TRBD1; clone size: .; V gene: TRBV30; J gene: TRBJ2-5; CDR3 DNA: TGTGCCTGCCGGGACAGCGGAGAGACCCAGTACTTC; CDR3 protein: CACRDSGETQYF
D gene: .; clone size: .; V gene: TRBV29-1; J gene: TRBJ2-1; CDR3 DNA: TGCAGCGCAACTCGACCTCCGGGGGGCCACAATGAGCAGTTCTTC; CDR3 protein: CSATRPPGGHNEQFF
D gene: TRBD1; clone size: .; V gene: TRBV27; J gene: TRBJ1-4; CDR3 DNA: TGTGCCAGCAGCTTAGGTCCGGGACAGGTCGGGGGTAATGAAAAACTGTTTTTT; CDR3 protein: CASSLGPGQVGGNEKLFF